This entry is about one T cell receptor beta chain. A read error may explain this, as a much larger clone is one base away. The CDR3 totals 16 residues. As CD8+CD4-CCR7+CD45RA+ cells, naive CD8 T cells were sorted. The data are from a study of molecular identifiers for immune sequencing clone quantification. Both previously described methods and listed TCR primers were employed to make bulk TCR libraries. One entry per CDR3 protein results from TCRdb running MiXCR on the PCR reads. The top ten clones hold around 0.84% of a sample with under 600,000 distinct CDR3 sequences, 20% to 25% of them seen once.

This receptor was taken from a human donor in good health. Some libraries in this study had Jurkat cell RNA spiked in. The chain carries TRBV5-3 and TRBJ2-2; 8 bases are shared with TRBD1. TRBV5-3 is annotated as an ORF whose role is uncertain. The sample consisted of naive CD8+ T cells from blood, with Jurkat cell RNA spiked in. This sample's subset: FACS-sorted CD8+CD4-CCR7+CD45RA+ naive T cells. The CDR3 bases are TGTGCCAGCAGCTCTGACAGGGGCCCTAACACCGGGGAGCTGTCTTTT. This codes for CASSSDRGPNTGELSF.